This T cell receptor (beta chain) emerged from a study of blood T cell repertoires in COVID-19. Study-level information: Sample material is recorded as cDNA or gDNA derived from T cells, B-cell-depleted T cells, or PBMCs.

TCRdb keeps only in-frame clones here, not all; method: immunoSEQ multiplex PCR. The sample lists some 200,000 clones, approximately 90% occurring once. Ages ranged from 18 to 89 years, with residence in around 24 US areas. Two negative PCRs, clearance, or symptom resolution had been documented for recovered Cohort 3 donors. Germline V lookup: CDR1 LGHNA, CDR2 YSLEER. The CDR3 is 16 residues long. Trimming pared 7 bases from V and 0 bases from J, leaving 13 bases between. The sequenced material came from PBMCs or T cells enriched from blood (not recorded which). This TCR came from a woman aged 25 to 45 who had recovered from COVID-19. The V and J genes are TRBV4-3 and TRBJ1-6; tentatively, D is TRBD1 (6 bases). Here the CDR3 reads CASNRAVSSYNSPLHF. The CDR3 nucleotides are TGCGCCAGCAACAGGGCGGTCAGCTCCTATAATTCACCCCTCCACTTT.